This T cell receptor (beta chain) was identified during a study of blood T cells in healthy people across ages. Overall study results and limits: PBMC samples, being unsorted, prevented any conclusive comparison of naive and antigen-experienced cells.

For the second PCR, which ran for about 6 to 11 cycles, a sample-barcoded 5' primer and a J-beta primer mix were used. With 12 random nucleotides, a template-switch adaptor tagged each individual cDNA molecule. TCRdb independently ran MiXCR on the 5' RACE reads; one entry per CDR3 protein. This sample has about 540,000 distinct CDR3 sequences; approximately 25% occur once, and the top ten carry under 9%. CDR3 length: 16 amino acids. Germline-derived CDR1 and CDR2 are MDHEN and SYDVKM. Remarks on this clonotype: What it binds is not known.

The same data also contributed to another study, on T cells of mothers and their children. This second study notes: Donation came from three healthy Caucasian mothers together with their six children.

The rearrangement joins TRBV28 to TRBJ2-1, with 9 bases that match TRBD2. The receptor's source is a boy between 10 and 17 years old in good health. What was sequenced was blood. The CDR3 reads CASGGALAGSYNEQFF. The CDR3 DNA is TGTGCTTCCGGGGGAGCCCTAGCGGGAAGCTACAATGAGCAGTTCTTC.